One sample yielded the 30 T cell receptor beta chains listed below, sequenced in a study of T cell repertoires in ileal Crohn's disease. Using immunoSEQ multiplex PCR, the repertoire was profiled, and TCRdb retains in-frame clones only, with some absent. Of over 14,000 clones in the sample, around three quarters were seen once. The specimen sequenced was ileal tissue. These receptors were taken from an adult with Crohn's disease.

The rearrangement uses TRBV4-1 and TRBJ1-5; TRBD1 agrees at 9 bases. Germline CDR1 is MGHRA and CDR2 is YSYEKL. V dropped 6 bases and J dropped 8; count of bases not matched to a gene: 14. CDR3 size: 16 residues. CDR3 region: CASSPTGTGRGKPQHF. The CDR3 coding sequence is TGCGCCAGCAGTCCGACCGGGACAGGGAGAGGGAAGCCCCAGCATTTT.

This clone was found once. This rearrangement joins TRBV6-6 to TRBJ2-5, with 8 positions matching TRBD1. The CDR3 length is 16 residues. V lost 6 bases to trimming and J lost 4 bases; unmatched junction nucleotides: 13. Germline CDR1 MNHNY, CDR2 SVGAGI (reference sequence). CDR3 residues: CASSRDRTGKGETQYF. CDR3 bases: TGTGCCAGCAGCCGAGACCGGACAGGGAAGGGAGAGACCCAGTACTTC.

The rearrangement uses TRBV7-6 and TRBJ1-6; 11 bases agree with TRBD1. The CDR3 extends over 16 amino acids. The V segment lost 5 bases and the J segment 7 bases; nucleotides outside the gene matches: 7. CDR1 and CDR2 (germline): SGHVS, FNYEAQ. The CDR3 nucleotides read TGTGCCAGCAGCCTCGGACAGGGGGCGTCGAATTCACCCCTCCACTTT. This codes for CASSLGQGASNSPLHF.

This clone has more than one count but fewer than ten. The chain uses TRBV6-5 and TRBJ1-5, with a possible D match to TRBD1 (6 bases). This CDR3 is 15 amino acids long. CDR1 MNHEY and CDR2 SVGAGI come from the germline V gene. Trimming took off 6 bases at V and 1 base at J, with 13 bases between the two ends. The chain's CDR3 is CASRAQGRSNQPQHF. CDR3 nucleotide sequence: TGTGCCAGCAGAGCACAGGGTAGGAGCAATCAGCCCCAGCATTTT.

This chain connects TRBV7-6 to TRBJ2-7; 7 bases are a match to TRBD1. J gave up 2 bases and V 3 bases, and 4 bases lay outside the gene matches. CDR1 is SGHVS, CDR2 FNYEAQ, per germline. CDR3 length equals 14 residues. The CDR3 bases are TGTGCCAGCAGCTTTACCGGGACAGCCTACGAGCAGTACTTC. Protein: CASSFTGTAYEQYF.

The CDR3 bases are TGTGCCAGCAGCGACGTCCGGGGTGGAGAGACCCAGTACTTC. This codes for CASSDVRGGETQYF. This chain joins TRBV7-9 and TRBJ2-5, with D maybe TRBD2 (5 bases). V lost 5 bases and J lost 4, with 14 bases in between. Germline assignment: CDR1 SEHNR and CDR2 FQNEAQ (reference sequence). The CDR3 covers 14 residues.

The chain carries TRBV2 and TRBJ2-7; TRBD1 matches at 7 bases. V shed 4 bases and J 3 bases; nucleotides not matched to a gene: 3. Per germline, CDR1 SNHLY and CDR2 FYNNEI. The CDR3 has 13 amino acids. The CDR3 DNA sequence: TGTGCCAGCAGTGGGACAGGAAACTACGAGCAGTACTTC. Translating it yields CASSGTGNYEQYF.

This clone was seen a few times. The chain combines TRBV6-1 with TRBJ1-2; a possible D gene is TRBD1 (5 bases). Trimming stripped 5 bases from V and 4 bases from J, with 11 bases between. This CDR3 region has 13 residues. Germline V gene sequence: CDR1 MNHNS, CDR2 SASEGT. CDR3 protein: CASSPQGIYGYTF. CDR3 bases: TGTGCCAGCAGTCCCCAGGGTATCTATGGCTACACCTTC.

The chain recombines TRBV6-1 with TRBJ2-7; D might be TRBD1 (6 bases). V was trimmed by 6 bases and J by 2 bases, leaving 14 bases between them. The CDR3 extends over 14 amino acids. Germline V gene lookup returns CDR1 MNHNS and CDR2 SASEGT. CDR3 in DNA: TGTGCCAGCAGAAGACAGGTGCTAGCCTACGAGCAGTACTTC. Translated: CASRRQVLAYEQYF.

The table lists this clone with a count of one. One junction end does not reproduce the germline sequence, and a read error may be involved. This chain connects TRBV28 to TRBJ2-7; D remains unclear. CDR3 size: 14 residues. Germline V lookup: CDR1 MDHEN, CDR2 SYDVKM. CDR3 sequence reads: CASSSPSISHEQYF. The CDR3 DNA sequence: TGTGCCAGCAGTTCCCCCAGTATCTCCCACGAGCAGTACTTC. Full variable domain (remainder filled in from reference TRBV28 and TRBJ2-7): DVKVTQSSRYLVKRTGEKVFLECVQDMDHENMFWYRQDPGLGLRLIYFSYDVKMKEKGDIPEGYSVSREKKERFSLILESASTNQTSMYLCASSSPSISHEQYFGPGTRLTVT.

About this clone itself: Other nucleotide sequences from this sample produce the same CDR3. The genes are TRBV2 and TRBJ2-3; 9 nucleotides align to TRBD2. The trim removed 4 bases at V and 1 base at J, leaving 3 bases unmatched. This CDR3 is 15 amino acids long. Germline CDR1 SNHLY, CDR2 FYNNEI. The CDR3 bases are TGTGCCAGCAGTGGGCGGGGGGGCGGCACAGATACGCAGTATTTT. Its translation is CASSGRGGGTDTQYF.

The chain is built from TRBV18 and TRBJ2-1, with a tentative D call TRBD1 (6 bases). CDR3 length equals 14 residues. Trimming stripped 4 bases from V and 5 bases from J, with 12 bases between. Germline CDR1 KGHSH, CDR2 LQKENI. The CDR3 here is CASSLTTGNNEQFF. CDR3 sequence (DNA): TGTGCCAGCTCACTGACGACAGGAAACAATGAGCAGTTCTTC.

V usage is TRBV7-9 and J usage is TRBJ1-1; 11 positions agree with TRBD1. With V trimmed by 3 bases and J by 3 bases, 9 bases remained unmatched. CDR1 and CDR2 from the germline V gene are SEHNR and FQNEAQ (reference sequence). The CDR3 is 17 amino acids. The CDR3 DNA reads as TGTGCCAGCAGCTTGGGAAGGACAGGGGGCATACACACTGAAGCTTTCTTT. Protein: CASSLGRTGGIHTEAFF.

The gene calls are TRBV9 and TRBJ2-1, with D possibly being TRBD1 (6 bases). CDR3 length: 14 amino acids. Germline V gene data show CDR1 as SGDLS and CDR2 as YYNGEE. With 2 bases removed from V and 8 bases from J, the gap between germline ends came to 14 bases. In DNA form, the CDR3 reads TGTGCCAGCAGCGTCACCGGGACAAGCGATGAGCAGTTCTTC. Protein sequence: CASSVTGTSDEQFF.

The CDR3: CASSFLGRGIGEGTEAFF. The CDR3 DNA reads TGTGCCAGCAGCTTTTTGGGTCGGGGGATAGGGGAAGGCACTGAAGCTTTCTTT. The chain recombines TRBV7-2 with TRBJ1-1, with D possibly TRBD1 on 5 matching bases. The CDR3 loop spans 18 amino acids. CDR1 is SGHTA and CDR2 is FQGNSA in the germline V gene. The ends were cut back, 3 bases at V and 4 bases at J, with 24 bases in the middle.

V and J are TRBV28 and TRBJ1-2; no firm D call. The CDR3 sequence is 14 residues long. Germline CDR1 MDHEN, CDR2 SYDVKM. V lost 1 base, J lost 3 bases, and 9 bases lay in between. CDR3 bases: TGTGCCAGCAGTTTATCGGCAGCGTACTATGGCTACACCTTC. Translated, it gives CASSLSAAYYGYTF.

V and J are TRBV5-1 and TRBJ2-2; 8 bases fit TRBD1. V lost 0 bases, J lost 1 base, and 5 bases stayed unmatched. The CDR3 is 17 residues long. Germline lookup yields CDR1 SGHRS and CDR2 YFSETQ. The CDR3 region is CASSLVGDRKNTGELFF. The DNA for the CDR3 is TGCGCCAGCAGCTTGGTGGGGGACAGGAAGAACACCGGGGAGCTGTTTTTT.

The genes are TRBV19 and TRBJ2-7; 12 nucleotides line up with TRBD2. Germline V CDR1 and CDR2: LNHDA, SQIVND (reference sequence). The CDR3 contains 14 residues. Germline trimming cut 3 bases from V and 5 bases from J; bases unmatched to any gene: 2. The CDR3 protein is CASSMRTSGNEQYF. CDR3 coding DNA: TGTGCCAGTAGTATGAGGACTAGCGGGAACGAGCAGTACTTC.

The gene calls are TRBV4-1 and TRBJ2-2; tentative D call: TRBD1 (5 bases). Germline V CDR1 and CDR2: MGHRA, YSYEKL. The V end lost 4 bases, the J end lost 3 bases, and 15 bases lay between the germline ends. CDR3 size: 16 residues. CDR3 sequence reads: CASSRLTVPYTGELFF. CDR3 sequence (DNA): TGCGCCAGCAGCCGACTGACAGTGCCCTACACCGGGGAGCTGTTTTTT.

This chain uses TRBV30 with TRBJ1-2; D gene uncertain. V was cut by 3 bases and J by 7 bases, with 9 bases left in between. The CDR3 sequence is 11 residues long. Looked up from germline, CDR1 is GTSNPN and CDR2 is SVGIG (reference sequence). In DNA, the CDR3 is TGTGCCTGGAGACATCATCCTGGCTACACCTTC. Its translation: CAWRHHPGYTF.

The chain's CDR3 is CASSNRDRIYGYTF. For the CDR3, the DNA is TGTGCCAGTAGTAACCGGGACAGGATCTATGGCTACACCTTC. The J gene is TRBJ1-2, the V gene TRBV19; 8 bases are a match to TRBD1. This CDR3 contains 14 residues. Losses at the gene ends were 4 bases for V and 4 bases for J; bases not matched to a gene: 5. Germline-derived CDR1 and CDR2 are LNHDA and SQIVND (reference sequence).

DNA of the CDR3: TGTGCCACCAAACCAGGACAGTACCAAGAGACCCAGTACTTC. It is translated as CATKPGQYQETQYF. The V gene is TRBV15, the J gene TRBJ2-5; D is perhaps TRBD1 (6 bases). Trimming left V 7 bases short and J 0 bases short, with 12 bases between. Per the germline V gene, CDR1 is LNHNV and CDR2 is YYDKDF (reference sequence). The CDR3 is 14 residues long.

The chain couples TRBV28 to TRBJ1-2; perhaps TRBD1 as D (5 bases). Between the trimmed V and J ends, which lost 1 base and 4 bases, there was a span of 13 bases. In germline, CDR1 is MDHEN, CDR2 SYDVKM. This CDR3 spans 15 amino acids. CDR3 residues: CASSLLGKRGYGYTF. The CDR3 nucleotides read TGTGCCAGCAGTTTATTAGGGAAAAGGGGCTATGGCTACACCTTC.

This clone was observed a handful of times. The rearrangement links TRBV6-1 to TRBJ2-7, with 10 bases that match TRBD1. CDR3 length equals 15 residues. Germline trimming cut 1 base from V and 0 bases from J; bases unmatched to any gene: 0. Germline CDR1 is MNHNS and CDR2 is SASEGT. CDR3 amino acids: CASSEGTGGSYEQYF. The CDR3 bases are TGTGCCAGCAGTGAAGGGACAGGGGGCTCCTACGAGCAGTACTTC.

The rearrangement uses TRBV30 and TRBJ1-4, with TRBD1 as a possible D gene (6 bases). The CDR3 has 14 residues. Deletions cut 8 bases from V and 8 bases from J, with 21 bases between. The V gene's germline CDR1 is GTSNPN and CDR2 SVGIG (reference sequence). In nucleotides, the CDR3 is TGTGCCAGCCAGGGGCGGGTCCCGGGCGAAAAACTGTTTTTT. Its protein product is CASQGRVPGEKLFF.

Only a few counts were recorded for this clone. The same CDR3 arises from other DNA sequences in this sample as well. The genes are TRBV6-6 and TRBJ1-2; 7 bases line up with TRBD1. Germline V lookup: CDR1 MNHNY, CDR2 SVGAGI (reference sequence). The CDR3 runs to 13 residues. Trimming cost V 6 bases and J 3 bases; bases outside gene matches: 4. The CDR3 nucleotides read TGTGCCAGCAGCCCTACAGGGGACTATGGCTACACCTTC. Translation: CASSPTGDYGYTF.

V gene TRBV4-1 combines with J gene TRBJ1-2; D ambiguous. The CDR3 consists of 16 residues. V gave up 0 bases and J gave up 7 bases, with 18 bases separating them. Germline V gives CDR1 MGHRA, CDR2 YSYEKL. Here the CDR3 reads CASSQDRGYSVLGYTF. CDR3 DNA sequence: TGCGCCAGCAGCCAAGATCGAGGGTATAGTGTACTTGGCTACACCTTC.

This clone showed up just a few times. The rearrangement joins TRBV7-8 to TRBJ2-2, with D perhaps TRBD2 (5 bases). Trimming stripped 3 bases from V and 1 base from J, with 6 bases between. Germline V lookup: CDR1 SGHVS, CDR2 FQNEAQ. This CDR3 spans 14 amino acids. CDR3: CASSLEENTGELFF. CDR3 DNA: TGTGCCAGCAGCTTGGAGGAGAACACCGGGGAGCTGTTTTTT.

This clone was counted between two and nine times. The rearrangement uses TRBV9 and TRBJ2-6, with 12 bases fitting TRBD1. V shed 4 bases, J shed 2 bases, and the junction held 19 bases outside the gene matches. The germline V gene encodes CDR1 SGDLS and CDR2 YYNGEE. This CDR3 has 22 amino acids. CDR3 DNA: TGTGCCAGCAGCACGATGCCCTCCCTCTCCGGGACAGGGGGCGCTGGGGCCAACGTCCTGACTTTC. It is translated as CASSTMPSLSGTGGAGANVLTF.

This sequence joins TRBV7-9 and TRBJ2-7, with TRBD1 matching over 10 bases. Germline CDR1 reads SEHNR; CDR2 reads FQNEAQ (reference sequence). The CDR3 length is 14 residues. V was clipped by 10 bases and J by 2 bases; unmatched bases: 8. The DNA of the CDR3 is TGTGCCACCCCACGGGGGACAGGGGCCTACGAGCAGTACTTC. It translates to CATPRGTGAYEQYF.